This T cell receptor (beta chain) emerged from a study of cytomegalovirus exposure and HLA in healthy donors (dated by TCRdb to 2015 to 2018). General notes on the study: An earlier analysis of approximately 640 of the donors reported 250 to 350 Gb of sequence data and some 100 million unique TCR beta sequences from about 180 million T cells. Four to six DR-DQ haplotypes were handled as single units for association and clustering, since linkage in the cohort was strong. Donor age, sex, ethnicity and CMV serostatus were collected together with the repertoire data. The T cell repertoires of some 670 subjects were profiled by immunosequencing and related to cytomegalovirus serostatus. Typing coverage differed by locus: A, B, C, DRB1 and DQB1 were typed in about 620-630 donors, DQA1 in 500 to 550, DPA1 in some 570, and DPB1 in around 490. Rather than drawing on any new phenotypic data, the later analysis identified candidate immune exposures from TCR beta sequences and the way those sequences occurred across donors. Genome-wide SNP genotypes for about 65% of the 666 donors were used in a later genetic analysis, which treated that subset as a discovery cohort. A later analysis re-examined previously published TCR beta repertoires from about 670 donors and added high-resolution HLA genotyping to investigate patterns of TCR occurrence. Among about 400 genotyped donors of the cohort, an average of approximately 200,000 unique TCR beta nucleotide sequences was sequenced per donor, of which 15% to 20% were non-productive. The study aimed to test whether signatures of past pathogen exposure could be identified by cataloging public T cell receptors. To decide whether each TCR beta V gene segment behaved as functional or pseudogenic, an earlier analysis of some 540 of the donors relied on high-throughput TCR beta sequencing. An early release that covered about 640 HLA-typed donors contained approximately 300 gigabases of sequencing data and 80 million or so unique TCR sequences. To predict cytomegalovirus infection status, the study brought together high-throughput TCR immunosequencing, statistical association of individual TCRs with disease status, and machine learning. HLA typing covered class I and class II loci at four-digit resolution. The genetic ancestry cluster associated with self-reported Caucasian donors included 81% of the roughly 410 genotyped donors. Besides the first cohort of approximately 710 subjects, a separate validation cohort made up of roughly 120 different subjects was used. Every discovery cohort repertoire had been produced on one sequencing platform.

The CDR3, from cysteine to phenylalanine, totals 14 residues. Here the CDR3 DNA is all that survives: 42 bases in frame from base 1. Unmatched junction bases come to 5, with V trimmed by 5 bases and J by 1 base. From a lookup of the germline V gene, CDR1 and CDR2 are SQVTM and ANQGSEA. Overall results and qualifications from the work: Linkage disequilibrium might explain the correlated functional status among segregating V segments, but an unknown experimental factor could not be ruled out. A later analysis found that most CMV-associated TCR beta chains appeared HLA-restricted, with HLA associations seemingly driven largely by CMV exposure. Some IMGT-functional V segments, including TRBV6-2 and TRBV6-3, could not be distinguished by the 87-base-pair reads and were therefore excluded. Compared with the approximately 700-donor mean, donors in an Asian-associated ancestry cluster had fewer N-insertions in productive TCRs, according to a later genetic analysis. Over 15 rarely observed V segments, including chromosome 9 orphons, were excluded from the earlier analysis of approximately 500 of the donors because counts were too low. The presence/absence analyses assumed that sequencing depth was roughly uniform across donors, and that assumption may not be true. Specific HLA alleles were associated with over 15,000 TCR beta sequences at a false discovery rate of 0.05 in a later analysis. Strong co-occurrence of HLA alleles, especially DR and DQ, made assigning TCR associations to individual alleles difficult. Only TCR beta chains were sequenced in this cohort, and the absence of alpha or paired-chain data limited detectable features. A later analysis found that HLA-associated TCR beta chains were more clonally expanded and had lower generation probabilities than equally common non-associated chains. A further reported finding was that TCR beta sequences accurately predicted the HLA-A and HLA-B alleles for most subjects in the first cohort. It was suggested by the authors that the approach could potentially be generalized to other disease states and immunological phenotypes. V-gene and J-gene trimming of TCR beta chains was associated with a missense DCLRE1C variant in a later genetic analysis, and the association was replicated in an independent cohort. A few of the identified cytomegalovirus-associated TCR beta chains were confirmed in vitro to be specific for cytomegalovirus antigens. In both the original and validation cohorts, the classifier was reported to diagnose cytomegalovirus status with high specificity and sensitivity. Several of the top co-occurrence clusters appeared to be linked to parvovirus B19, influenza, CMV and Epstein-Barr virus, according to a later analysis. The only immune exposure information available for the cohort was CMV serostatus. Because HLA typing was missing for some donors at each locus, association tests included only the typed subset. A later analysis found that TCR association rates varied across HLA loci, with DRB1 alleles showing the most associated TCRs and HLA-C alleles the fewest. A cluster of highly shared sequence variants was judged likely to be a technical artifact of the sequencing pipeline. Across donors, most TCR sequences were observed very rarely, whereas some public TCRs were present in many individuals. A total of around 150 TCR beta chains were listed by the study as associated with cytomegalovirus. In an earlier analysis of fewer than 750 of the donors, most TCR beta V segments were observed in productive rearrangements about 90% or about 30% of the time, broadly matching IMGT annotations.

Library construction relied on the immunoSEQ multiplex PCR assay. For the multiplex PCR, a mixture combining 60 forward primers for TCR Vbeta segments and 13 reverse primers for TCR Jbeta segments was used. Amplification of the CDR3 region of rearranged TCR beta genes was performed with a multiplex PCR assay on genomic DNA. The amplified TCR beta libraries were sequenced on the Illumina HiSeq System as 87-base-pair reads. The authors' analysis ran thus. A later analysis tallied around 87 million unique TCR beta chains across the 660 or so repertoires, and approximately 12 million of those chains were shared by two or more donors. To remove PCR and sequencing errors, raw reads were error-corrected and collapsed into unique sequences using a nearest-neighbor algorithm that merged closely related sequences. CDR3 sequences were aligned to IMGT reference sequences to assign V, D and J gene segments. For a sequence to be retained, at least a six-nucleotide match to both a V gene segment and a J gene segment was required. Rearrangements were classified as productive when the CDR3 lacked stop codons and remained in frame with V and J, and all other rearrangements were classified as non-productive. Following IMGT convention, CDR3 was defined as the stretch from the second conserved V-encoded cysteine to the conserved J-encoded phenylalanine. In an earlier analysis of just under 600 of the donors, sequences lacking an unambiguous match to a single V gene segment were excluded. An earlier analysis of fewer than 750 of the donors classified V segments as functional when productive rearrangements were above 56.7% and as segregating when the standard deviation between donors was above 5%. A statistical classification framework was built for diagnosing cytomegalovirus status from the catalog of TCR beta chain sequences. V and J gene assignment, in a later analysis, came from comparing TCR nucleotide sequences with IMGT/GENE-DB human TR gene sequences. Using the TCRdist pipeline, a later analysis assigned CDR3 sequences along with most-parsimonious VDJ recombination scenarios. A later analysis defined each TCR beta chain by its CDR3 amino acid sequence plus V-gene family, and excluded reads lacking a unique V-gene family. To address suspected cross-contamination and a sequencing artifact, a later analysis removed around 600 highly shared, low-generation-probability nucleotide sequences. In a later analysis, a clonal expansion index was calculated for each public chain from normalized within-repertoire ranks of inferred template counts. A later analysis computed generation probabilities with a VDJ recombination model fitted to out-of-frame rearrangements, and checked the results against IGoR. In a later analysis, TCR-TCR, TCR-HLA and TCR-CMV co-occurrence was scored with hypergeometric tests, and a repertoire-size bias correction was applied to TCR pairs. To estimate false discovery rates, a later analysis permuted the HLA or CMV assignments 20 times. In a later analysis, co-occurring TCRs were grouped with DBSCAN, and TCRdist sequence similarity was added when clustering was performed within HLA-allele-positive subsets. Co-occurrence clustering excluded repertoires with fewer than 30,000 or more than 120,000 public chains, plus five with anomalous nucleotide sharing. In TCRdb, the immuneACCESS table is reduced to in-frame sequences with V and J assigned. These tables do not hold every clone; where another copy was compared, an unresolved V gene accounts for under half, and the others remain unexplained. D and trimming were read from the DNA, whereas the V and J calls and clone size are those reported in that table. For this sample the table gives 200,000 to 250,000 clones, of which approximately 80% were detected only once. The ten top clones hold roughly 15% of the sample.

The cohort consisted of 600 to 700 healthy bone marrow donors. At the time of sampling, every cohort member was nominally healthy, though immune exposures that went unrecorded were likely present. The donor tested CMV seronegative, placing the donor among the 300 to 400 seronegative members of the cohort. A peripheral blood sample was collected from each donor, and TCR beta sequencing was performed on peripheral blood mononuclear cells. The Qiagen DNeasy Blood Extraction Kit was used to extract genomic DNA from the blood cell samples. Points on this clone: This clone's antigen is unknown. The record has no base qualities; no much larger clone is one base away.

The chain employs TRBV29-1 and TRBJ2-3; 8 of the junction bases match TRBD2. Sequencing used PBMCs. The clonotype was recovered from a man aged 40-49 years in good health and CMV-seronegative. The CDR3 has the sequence CSVLLAEGTDTQYF. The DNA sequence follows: TGCAGCGTTCTACTAGCGGAAGGCACAGATACGCAGTATTTT.